This T cell receptor (beta chain) was captured by sequencing in a study of cytomegalovirus exposure and HLA in healthy donors. On the study more broadly: Earlier, 180 million or so T cells were analyzed, and around 100 million unique TCR beta sequences were found among them. Study results and caveats: For most TCR beta V segments, an earlier analysis put the productive rate at about 90% or about 30% of the time. The study had only CMV serostatus as immune exposure information. A later analysis reportedly found that, within productive TCRs, an Asian-associated ancestry cluster had fewer N-insertions than the mean observed across the roughly 670 donors.

A multiplex PCR was run with 60 Vbeta primers and 13 Jbeta primers. Generated by immunoSEQ multiplex PCR, the TCRdb table keeps only in-frame clones and is missing some. This table holds 150,000 to 200,000 clones, about four fifths found once. The CDR3 extends over 13 amino acids. Germline V gives CDR1 MNHEY, CDR2 SVGAGI. Trimming removed 5 bases at V and 9 bases at J, with 11 bases between. With respect to this clone: The antigen remains unidentified.

Sequencing input: PBMCs. The V and J genes are TRBV6-5 and TRBJ1-6; no clear D gene. The receptor's source is a male donor in good health and CMV-seropositive. In nucleotides, the CDR3 is TGTGCCAGCAGTCCTTCGCGGAGTTCACCCCTCCACTTT. This encodes CASSPSRSSPLHF.